This T cell receptor (beta chain) was retrieved from a study of blood T cell repertoires in COVID-19. The CDR3 sequence is 12 residues long. CDR1 and CDR2 from the germline V gene are GTSNPN and SVGIG (reference sequence). The V gene end was trimmed by 7 bases and the J gene end by 7 bases; junction bases not matched to a gene: 8. Measured with immunoSEQ multiplex PCR; TCRdb has only the in-frame clones, and not every one. The sample consists of over 55,000 clones, around 83% of them appearing once. This TCR was recovered from a man over 45 with COVID-19, enrolled during active disease. Sequences were obtained from peripheral blood. This chain connects TRBV30 to TRBJ1-2, with 8 bases lining up with TRBD1. CDR3 loop: CAYMDRVGGYTF. The DNA of the CDR3 is TGTGCCTATATGGACAGGGTGGGTGGCTACACCTTC.